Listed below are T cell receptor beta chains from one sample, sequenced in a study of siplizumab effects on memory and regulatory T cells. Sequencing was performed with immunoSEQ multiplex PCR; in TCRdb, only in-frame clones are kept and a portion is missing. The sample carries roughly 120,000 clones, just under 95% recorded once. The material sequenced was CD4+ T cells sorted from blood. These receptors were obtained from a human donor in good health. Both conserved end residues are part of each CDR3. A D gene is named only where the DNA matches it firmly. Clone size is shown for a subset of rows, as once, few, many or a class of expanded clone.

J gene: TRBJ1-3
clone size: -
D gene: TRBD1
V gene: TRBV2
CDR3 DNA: TGTGCCAGCAATCGACAGGGGGCTAGTGGAAACACCATATATTTT
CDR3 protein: CASNRQGASGNTIYF

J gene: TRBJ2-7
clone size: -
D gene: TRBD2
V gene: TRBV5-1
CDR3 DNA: TGCGCCAGCAGCTTGGGGGCTAGCGGGGCGACCTACGAGCAGTACTTC
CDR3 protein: CASSLGASGATYEQYF

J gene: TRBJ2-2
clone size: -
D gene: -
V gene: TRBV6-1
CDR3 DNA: TGTGCCAGCAGTGATTTTTACGACGGGGAGCTGTTTTTT
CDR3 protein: CASSDFYDGELFF

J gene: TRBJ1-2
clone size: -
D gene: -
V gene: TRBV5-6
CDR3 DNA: TGTGCCAGCAGTTTTACCGGGCCCCAGACTGGGAGTCGGGGCTACACCTTC
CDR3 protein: CASSFTGPQTGSRGYTF

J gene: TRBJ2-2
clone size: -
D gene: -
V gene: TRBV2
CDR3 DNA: TGTGCCAGCGATCCCGGACTAAACACCGGGGAGCTGTTTTTT
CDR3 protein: CASDPGLNTGELFF

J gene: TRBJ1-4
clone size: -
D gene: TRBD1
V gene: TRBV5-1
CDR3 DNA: TGCGCCAGCAGCTTGGGGGACAGTAATGAAAAACTGTTTTTT
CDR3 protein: CASSLGDSNEKLFF

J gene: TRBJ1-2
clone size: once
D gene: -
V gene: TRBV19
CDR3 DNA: TGTGCCAGTAGTAGGGGGTCCGGGGCGAACTATGGCTACACCTTC
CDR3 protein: CASSRGSGANYGYTF

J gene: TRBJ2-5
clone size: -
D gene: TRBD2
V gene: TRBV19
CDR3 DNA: TGTGCCAGTAGTACTGGACTAGCGGGACAAGAGACCCAGTACTTC
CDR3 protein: CASSTGLAGQETQYF

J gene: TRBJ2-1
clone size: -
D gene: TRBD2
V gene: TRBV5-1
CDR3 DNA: TGCGCCAGCAGCCCCCCCACTAGCGGGGATGGCAATGAGCAGTTCTTC
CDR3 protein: CASSPPTSGDGNEQFF

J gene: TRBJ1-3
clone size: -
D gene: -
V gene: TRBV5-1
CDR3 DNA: TGCGCCAGCAGCCCCGATTCCTCCGGAAACACCATATATTTT
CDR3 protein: CASSPDSSGNTIYF

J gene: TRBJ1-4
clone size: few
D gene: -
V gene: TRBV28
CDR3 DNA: TGTGCCAGCAGTTTAGTCGGGGATAATGAAAAACTGTTTTTT
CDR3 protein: CASSLVGDNEKLFF

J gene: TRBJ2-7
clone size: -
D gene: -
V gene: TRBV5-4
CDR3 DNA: TGTGCCAGCAGCTTCTTGACCGGGTCGGAGGGCTACGAGCAGTACTTC
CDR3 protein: CASSFLTGSEGYEQYF

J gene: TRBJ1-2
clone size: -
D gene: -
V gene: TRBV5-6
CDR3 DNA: TGTGCCAGCAGCAGGAGGCGTGTGAACTATGGCTACACCTTC
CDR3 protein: CASSRRRVNYGYTF

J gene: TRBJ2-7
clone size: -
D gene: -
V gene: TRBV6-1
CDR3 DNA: TGTGCCAGCAGTTACGAGCAGTACTTC
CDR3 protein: CASSYEQYF

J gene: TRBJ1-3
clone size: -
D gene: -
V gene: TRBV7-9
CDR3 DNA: TGTGCCAGCAGCTTATCAAGGAACTCTGGAAACACCATATATTTT
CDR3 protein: CASSLSRNSGNTIYF

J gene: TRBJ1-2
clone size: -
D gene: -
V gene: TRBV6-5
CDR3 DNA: TGTGCCAGCAGTTACTCGGGCGGGGCTAACTATGGCTACACCTTC
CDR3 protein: CASSYSGGANYGYTF

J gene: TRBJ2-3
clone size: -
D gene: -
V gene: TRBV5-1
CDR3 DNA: TGCGCCAGCAGCTTGGGAGGTCAGGCTAGCACAGATACGCAGTATTTT
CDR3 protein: CASSLGGQASTDTQYF

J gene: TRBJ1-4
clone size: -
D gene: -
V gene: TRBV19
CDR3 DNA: TGTGCCACTAGGGCCCGAGGAGCAACTAATGAAAAACTGTTTTTT
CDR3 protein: CATRARGATNEKLFF

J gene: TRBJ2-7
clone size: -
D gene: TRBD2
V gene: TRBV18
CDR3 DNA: TGTGCCAGCTCACCTTCAGCGGGGCCCAGCTCCTACGAGCAGTACTTC
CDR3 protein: CASSPSAGPSSYEQYF

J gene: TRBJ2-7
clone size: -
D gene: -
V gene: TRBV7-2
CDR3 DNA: TGTGCCAGCAGCCCGGGGCGTTACGAGCAGTACTTC
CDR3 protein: CASSPGRYEQYF

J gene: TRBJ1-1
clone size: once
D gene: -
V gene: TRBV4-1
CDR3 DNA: TGCGCCAGCAGCCAAGATCTCTTAGGAAGAGCTTTCTTT
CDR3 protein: CASSQDLLGRAFF

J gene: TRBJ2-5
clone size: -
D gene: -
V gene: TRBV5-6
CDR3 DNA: TGTGCCAGCAGGCGCAGGCGGGGGATAGACAGGGGTGAGACCCAGTACTTC
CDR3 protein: CASRRRRGIDRGETQYF

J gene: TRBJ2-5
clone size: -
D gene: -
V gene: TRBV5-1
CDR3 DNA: TGCGCCAGCAGCTTGGGCCTACTAGAAGAGACCCAGTACTTC
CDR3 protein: CASSLGLLEETQYF

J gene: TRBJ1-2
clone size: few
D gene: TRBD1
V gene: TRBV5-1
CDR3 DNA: TGCGCCAGCAGCTTCCGGACAGGGGATGGCTACACCTTC
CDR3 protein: CASSFRTGDGYTF

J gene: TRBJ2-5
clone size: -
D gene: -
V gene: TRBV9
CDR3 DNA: TGTGCCAGCAGCGTAGGGGCAGACTCGTTGAGAGAGACCCAGTACTTC
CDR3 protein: CASSVGADSLRETQYF

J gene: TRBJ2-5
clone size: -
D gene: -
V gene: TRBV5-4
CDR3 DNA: TGTGCCAGCAGCAGAGACAGCCAAGAGACCCAGTACTTC
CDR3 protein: CASSRDSQETQYF

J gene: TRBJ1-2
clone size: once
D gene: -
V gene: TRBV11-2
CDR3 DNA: TGTGCCAGCAGCTTTCGGGAGGGCTACACCTTC
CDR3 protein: CASSFREGYTF

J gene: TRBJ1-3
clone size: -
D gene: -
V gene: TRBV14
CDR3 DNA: TGTGCCAGCAGCCCGGGACACTCTGGAAACACCATATATTTT
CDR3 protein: CASSPGHSGNTIYF

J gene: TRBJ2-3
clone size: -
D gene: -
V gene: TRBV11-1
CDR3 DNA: TGTGCCAGCAGCTTAGAGGGAAGAGATACGCAGTATTTT
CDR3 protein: CASSLEGRDTQYF

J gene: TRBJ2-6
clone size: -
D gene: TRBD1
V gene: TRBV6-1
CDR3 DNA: TGTGCCAGCACGGACAGGGGATATGGGGCCAACGTCCTGACTTTC
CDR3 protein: CASTDRGYGANVLTF

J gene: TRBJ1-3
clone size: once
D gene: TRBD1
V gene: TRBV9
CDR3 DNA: TGTGCCAGCAGCGTAGAGGTGACAGGGGATAATGGAAACACCATATATTTT
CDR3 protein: CASSVEVTGDNGNTIYF

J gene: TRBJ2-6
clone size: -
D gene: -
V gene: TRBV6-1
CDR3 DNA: TGTGCCAGCAGTGGCTTGGGAGCTGGGGCCAACGTCCTGACTTTC
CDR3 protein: CASSGLGAGANVLTF

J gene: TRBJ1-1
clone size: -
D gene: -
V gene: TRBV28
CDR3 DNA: TGTGCCAGCACCCTCCAAGGGTTCACTGAAGCTTTCTTT
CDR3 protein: CASTLQGFTEAFF

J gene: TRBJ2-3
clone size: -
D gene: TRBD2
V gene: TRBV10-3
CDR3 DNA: TGTGCCATCAGTTTAGCGGGAGACGGCACAGATACGCAGTATTTT
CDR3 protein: CAISLAGDGTDTQYF

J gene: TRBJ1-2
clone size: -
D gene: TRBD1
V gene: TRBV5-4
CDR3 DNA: TGTGCCAGCAGCTCGACAGGGGGGCGGGGAAACTATGGCTACACCTTC
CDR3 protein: CASSSTGGRGNYGYTF

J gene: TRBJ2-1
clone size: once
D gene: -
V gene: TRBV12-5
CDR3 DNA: TGTGCTAGTGGTCCCGCTTTAATATGGGGGAGCTCCTACAATGAGCAGTTCTTC
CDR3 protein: CASGPALIWGSSYNEQFF

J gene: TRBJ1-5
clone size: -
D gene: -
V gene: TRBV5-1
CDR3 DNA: TGCGCCAGCAGCTTGGACGGGGGGGACAATCAGCCCCAGCATTTT
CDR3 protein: CASSLDGGDNQPQHF

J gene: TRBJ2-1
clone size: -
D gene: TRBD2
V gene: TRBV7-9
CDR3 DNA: TGTGCCAGCAGCCCCTTGGGAGCGGGAGGAAGGGATGAGCAGTTCTTC
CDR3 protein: CASSPLGAGGRDEQFF

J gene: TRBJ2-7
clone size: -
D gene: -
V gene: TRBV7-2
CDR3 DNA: TGTGCCAGCAGCTTATTCCTCTACTCCTACGAGCAGTACTTC
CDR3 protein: CASSLFLYSYEQYF

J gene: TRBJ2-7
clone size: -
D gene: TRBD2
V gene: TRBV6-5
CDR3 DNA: TGTGCCAGCAGCTCGACTAGCGGGGGATACTACGAGCAGTACTTC
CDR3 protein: CASSSTSGGYYEQYF

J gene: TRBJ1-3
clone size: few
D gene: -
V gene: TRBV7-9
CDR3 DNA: TGTGCCAGCAGCCCGCGGCCACAAACTGGAAACACCATATATTTT
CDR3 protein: CASSPRPQTGNTIYF

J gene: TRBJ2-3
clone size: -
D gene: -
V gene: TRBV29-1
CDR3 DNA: TGCAGCGTTGGACGGCGAACTAGCACAGATACGCAGTATTTT
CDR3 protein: CSVGRRTSTDTQYF

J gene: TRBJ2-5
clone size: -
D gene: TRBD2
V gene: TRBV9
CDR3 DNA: TGTGCCAGCAGCGCGGGACTAGCGGTCGAGACCCAGTACTTC
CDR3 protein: CASSAGLAVETQYF

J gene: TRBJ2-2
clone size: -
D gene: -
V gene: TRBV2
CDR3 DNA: TGTGCCAGCAGTGGGACGGGAAGCACCGGGGAGCTGTTTTTT
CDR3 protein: CASSGTGSTGELFF

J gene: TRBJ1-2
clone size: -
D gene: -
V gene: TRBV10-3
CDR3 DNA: TGTGCCATCAGTGAGTCTGTCAGAACAGACTATGGCTACACCTTC
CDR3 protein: CAISESVRTDYGYTF